The present T cell receptor (beta chain) was sequenced within a study of shared clonotypes between healthy human individuals. Study as a whole: Three plates were used per donor for CD4 naive, three for CD4 memory, two for CD8 naive and one for CD8 memory. General study results and limits: Sharing across four donors was highest in naive CD4 (around 5%) and lowest in memory CD8 (about 0.4%).

In the authors' workflow: Junction-only sequences without quality scores were provided by ImmunoSEQ, so filtering was different. Some clones are missing from TCRdb's copy, which holds only in-frame ones; the method was immunoSEQ multiplex PCR. V and J calls and clone size come straight from that table; D and trimming were deduced from the DNA. The data contain about 2 million clones, approximately 94% of them seen just once; the ten biggest clones take up around 1.2%. Germline loops: CDR1 SEHNR, CDR2 FQNEAQ (reference sequence). Trimming cost V 6 bases and J 4 bases, with 14 bases left between them. CDR3 size: 14 residues. Remarks on this clone: The antigen remains unidentified.

CD8 cells classed as naive were CD45RO-negative and positively selected for CCR7, excluding terminally differentiated effector memory CD45RA+ cells. The chain employs TRBV7-9 and TRBJ2-3; D unclear. The source is a man aged 18 to 35 in good health. The specimen was naive CD8+ T cells sorted from blood. The CDR3 region has the DNA TGTGCCAGCAGTCCCTCTACCTCCCCAGATACGCAGTATTTT. It codes for CASSPSTSPDTQYF.